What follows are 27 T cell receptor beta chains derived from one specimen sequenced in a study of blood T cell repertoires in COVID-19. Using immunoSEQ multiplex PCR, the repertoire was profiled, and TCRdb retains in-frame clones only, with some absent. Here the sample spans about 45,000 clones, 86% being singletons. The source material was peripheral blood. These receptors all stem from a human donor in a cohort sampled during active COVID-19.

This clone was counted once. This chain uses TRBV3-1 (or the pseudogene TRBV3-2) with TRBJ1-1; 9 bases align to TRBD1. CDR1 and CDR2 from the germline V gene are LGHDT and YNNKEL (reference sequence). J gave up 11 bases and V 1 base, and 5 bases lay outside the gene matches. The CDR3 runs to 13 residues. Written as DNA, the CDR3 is TGTGCCAGCAGCCAAGTCCGGACAGGGGCGGCTTTCTTT. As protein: CASSQVRTGAAFF.

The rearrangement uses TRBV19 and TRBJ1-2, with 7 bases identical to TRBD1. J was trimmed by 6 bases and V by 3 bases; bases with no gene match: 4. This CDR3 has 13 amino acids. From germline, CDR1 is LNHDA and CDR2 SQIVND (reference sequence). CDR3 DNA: TGTGCCAGTAGTATGACAGGGATTGATGGCTACACCTTC. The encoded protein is CASSMTGIDGYTF.

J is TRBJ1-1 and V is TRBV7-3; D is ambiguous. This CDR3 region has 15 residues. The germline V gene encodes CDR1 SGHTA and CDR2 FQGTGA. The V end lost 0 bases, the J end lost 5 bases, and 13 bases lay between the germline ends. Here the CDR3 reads CASSLTSGMGTEAFF. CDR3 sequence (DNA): TGTGCCAGCAGCTTAACGTCGGGGATGGGGACTGAAGCTTTCTTT.

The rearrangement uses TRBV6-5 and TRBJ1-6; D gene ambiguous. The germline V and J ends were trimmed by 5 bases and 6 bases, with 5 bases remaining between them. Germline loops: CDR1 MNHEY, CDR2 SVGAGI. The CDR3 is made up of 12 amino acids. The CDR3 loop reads CASSRSNSPLHF. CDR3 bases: TGTGCCAGCAGTCGCAGTAATTCACCCCTCCACTTT.

The CDR3 DNA reads TGCGCCAGCAGCTTGTCAGGGAACTATGGCTACACCTTC. Protein sequence: CASSLSGNYGYTF. The chain uses TRBV5-1 and TRBJ1-2; D is perhaps TRBD1 (5 bases). This CDR3 region has 13 residues. The ends were cut back, 1 base at V and 2 bases at J, with 6 bases in the middle. Germline CDR1 reads SGHRS; CDR2 reads YFSETQ.

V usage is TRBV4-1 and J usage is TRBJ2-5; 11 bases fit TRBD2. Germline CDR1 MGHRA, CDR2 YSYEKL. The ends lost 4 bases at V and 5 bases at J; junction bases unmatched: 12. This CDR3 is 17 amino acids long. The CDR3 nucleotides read TGCGCCAGCAGCCCGCGACTTAGCGGGGGGGCCGTTGAGACCCAGTACTTC. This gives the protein CASSPRLSGGAVETQYF.

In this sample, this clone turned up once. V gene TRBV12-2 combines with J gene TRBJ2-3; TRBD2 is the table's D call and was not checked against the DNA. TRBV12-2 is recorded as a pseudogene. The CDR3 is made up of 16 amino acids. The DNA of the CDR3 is TGTGCAAGTCGCTCTCATAGCGGGGGGGCGTATTCTACGCAGTATTTT. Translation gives CASRSHSGGAYSTQYF.

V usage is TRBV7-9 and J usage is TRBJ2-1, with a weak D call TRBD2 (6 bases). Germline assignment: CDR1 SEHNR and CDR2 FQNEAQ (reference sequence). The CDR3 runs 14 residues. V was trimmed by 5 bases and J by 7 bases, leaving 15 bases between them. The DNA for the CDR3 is TGTGCCAGCAGCCAAGGCCGGGACTCGAATGAGCAGTTCTTC. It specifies CASSQGRDSNEQFF. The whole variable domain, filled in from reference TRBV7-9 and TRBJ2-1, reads DTGVSQNPRHKITKRGQNVTFRCDPISEHNRLYWYRQTLGQGPEFLTYFQNEAQLEKSRLLSDRFSAERPKGSFSTLEIQRTEQGDSAMYLCASSQGRDSNEQFFGPGTRLTVL.

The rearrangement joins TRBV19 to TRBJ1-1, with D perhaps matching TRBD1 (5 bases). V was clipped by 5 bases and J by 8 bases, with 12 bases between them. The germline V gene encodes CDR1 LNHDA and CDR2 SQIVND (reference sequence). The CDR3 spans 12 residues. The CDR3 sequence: CASSPTGGEAFF. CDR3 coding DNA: TGTGCCAGTAGTCCGACGGGGGGGGAAGCTTTCTTT.

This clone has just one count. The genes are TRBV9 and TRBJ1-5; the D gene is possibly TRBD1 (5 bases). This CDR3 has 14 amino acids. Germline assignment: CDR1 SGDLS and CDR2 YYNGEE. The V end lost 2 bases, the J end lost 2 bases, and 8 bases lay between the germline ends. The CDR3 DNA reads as TGTGCCAGCAGCGTGGGGACTGGCAATCAGCCCCAGCATTTT. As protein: CASSVGTGNQPQHF.

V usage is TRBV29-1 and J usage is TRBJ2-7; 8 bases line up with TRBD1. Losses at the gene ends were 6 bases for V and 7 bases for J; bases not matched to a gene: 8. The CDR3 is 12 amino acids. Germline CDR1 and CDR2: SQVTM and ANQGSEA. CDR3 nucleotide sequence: TGCAGCGTGACAGGGGATAGACTGGAGCAGTACTTC. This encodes CSVTGDRLEQYF.

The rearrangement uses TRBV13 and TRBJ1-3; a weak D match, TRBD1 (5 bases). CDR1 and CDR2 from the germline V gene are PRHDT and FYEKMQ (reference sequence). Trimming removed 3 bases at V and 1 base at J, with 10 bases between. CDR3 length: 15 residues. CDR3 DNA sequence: TGTGCCAGCAGCTTGGGGGGGACTTCTGGAAACACCATATATTTT. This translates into CASSLGGTSGNTIYF.

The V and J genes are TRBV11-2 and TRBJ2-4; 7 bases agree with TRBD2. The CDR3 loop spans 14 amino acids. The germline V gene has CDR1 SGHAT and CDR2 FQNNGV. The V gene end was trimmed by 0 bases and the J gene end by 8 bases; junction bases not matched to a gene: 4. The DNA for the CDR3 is TGTGCCAGCAGCTTAGAAGCAGGGAGGGACATTCAGTACTTC. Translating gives CASSLEAGRDIQYF.

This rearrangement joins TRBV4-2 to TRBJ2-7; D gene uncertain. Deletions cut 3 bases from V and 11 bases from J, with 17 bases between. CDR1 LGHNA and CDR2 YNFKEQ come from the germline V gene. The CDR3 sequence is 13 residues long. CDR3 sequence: CASSQGRDGHKYF. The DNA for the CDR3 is TGTGCCAGCAGCCAGGGCCGTGATGGGCACAAGTACTTC.

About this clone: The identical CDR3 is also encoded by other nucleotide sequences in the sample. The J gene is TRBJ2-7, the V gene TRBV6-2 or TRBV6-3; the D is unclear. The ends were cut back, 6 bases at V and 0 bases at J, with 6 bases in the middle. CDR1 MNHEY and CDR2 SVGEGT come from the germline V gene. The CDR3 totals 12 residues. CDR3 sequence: CASSQSSYEQYF. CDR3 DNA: TGTGCCAGCAGCCAGAGCTCCTACGAGCAGTACTTC.

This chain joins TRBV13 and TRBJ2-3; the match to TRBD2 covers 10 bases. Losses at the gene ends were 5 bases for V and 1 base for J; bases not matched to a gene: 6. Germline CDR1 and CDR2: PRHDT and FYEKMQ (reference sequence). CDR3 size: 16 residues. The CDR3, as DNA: TGTGCCAGCAGCCCACCCACTAGCGGGGGCACAGATACGCAGTATTTT. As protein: CASSPPTSGGTDTQYF.

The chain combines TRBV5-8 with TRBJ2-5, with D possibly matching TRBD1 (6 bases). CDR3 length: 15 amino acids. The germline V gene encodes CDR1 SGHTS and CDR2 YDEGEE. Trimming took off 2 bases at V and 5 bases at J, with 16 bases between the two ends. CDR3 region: CASSLGQSPQETQYF. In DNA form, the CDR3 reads TGTGCCAGCAGCTTAGGACAGTCACCCCAGGAGACCCAGTACTTC.

This CDR3 reads CASSIVFHEKLFF. CDR3 coding DNA: TGTGCCAGTAGTATAGTCTTTCATGAAAAACTGTTTTTT. The chain couples TRBV19 to TRBJ1-4; D uncertain. Trimming removed 1 base from V and 6 bases from J, with 6 bases in between. The CDR3 has 13 amino acids. CDR1 is LNHDA and CDR2 is SQIVND in the germline V gene (reference sequence).

CDR3 loop: CASSQTSGGYETQYF. The CDR3 DNA sequence: TGTGCCAGCAGCCAGACTAGCGGGGGATATGAGACCCAGTACTTC. The chain employs TRBV7-6 and TRBJ2-5; 12 bases map to TRBD2. Germline CDR1 is SGHVS and CDR2 is FNYEAQ. The V segment lost 5 bases and the J segment 5 bases; nucleotides outside the gene matches: 6. The CDR3 spans 15 residues.

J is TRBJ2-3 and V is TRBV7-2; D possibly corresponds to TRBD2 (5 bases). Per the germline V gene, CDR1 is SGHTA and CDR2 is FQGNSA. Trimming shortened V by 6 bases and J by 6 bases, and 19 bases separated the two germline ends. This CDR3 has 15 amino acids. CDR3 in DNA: TGTGCCAGCAGTTCCGGGATCCCTTCCTTGGATACGCAGTATTTT. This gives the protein CASSSGIPSLDTQYF.

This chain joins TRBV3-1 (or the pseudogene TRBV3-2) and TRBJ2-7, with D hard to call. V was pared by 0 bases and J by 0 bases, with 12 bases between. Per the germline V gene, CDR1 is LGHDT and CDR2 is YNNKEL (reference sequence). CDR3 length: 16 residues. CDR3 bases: TGTGCCAGCAGCCAAGAGTCCTACAGACCCTCCTACGAGCAGTACTTC. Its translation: CASSQESYRPSYEQYF.

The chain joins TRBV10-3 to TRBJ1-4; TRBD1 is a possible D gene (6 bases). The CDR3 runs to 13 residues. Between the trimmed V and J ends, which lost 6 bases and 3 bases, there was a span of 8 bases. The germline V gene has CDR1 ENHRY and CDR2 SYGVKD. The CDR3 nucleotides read TGTGCCATCAGAGGGGGAGCTAATGAAAAACTGTTTTTT. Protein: CAIRGGANEKLFF.

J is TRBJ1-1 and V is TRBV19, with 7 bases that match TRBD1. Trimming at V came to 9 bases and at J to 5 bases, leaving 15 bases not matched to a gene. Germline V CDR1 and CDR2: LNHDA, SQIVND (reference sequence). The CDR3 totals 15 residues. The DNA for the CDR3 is TGTGCCAGCAATGACCCCGGGGCAGGGGGGACTGAAGCTTTCTTT. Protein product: CASNDPGAGGTEAFF.

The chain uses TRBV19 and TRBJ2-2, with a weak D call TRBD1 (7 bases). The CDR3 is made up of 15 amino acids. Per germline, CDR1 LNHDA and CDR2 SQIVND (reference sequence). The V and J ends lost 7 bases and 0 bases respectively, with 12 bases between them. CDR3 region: CASIRGAPNTGELFF. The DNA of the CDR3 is TGTGCCAGTATCAGGGGGGCCCCGAACACCGGGGAGCTGTTTTTT.

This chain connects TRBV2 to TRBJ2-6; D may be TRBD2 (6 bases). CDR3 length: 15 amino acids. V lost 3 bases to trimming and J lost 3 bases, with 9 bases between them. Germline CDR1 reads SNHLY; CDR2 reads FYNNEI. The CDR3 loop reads CASSDGGGGANVLTF. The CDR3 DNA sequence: TGTGCCAGCAGTGACGGGGGAGGTGGGGCCAACGTCCTGACTTTC.

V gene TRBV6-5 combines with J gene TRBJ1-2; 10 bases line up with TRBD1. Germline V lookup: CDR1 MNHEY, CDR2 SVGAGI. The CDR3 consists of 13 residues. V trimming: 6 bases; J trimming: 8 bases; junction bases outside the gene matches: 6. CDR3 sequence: CASRPDRGDGYTF. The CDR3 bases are TGTGCCAGCAGACCGGACAGGGGGGACGGCTACACCTTC.

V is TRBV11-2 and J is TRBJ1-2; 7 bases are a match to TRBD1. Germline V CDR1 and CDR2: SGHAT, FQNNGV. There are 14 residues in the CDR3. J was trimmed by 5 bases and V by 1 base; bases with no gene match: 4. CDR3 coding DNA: TGTGCCAGCAGCTTAGGGACAGGAGGGTATGGCTACACCTTC. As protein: CASSLGTGGYGYTF.